The T cell receptor beta chain described here comes from a study of T cell changes during pregnancy in multiple sclerosis. Some clones are missing from TCRdb's copy, which holds only in-frame ones; the method was immunoSEQ multiplex PCR. This sample yields under 75,000 clones, of which roughly 89% are seen a single time; about 0.49% belongs to the top ten. Trimming left V 0 bases short and J 2 bases short, with 23 bases between. The CDR3 runs 20 residues. The V gene's germline CDR1 is MRHNA and CDR2 SNTAGT. The rearrangement uses TRBV6-4 and TRBJ2-1; a possible D gene is TRBD1 (6 bases). The sample here was CD4+ T cells from peripheral blood mononuclear cells, taken after pregnancy. This TCR was recovered from a female donor in good health, enrolled as a control in a pregnancy study. CDR3 sequence reads: CASSDSFLTGFPSPYNEQFF. The CDR3 coding sequence is TGTGCCAGCAGTGACTCGTTTCTGACAGGTTTCCCCAGCCCCTACAATGAGCAGTTCTTC.